This T cell receptor beta chain was sequenced during a study of T cell repertoires in cytomegalovirus infection (dated by TCRdb to the late 2010s). With regard to the full study: The peptide stimulations were aimed at well-studied HLA-B-restricted epitopes as well as recently identified HLA-C-restricted CMV epitopes, whose presentation resists viral immunomodulation. Donor HLA type was relevant to the analysis, as public TCR beta signatures indicated carriage of CMV infection together with the matching HLA type.

Comment on this clonotype: Its antigen target is currently unknown. No quality values exist for individual bases; no much larger clone is one base distant.

What the authors observed across the whole study: In the ex vivo response, HLA-C-restricted CMV-specific TCR beta clonotypes were dominant, and in two of eight donors the single most frequent clonotype came from this HLA-C-restricted group. Carriers of CMV infection plus the relevant HLA type were discriminated by the cumulative frequency of public TCR beta family members in the study cohort and in an independent roughly 350-donor cohort.

The cysteine opens and the phenylalanine closes a CDR3 of 13 amino acids. This entry keeps only the CDR3 DNA: 39 bases, framed from base 1. The germline V gene (reference sequence) gives CDR1 as LNHDA and CDR2 as SQIVND. V is clipped by 5 bases and J by 15 bases, and the sequence between their germline boundaries is 17 bases long. The data were produced on an Illumina HiSeq 1500. TCRdb redid the processing of the public reads, applying fastp at Q25 and MiXCR, and retained in-frame beta chains. Rows are combined by CDR3 protein, so each entry shows the most common genes and DNA. This sample has some 920,000 distinct CDR3 sequences in its table, and roughly 30% of those were observed once. The biggest ten clones account for roughly an eighth of the sample. This specimen's treatment or condition label, interpreted: in vitro stimulation with specific CMV peptide epitopes to enrich CMV-specific T cells.

Source: cultured CD8+ T cells from PBMCs, taken from culture after CMV antigen stimulation. The clonotype comes from a human donor in good health (CMV status not recorded). Some clones in this sample may be carry-over from other donors' samples. Rearrangement joined TRBV19 to TRBJ1-6; the D gene cannot be resolved reliably. The CDR3 region reads CASSLAVSMGLHF. The DNA reads TGTGCCAGTAGTCTGGCCGTCTCCATGGGCCTCCACTTT.